This entry features one T cell receptor beta chain sequence. Its antigen is not identified. In the authors' methods: After removing out-of-frame reads, over 2 million distinct TCRbeta sequences remained. Measured with immunoSEQ multiplex PCR; TCRdb has only the in-frame clones, and not every one. Clone size and the V and J calls come from that table; the DNA yielded D and trimming. The sample lists under 85,000 clones, about 78% occurring once. The sort gate was single viable CD3+CD4+CD8-CD45RO+ cells for memory CD4+ T cells. Donors' CMV status reflects serum IgG against pp150, pp28, p38, p52. This entry comes from a study of memory CD4+ T cells and cytomegalovirus serostatus. Germline V CDR1 and CDR2: MDHEN, SYDVKM. The CDR3 extends over 15 amino acids. Trimming pared 5 bases from V and 8 bases from J, leaving 18 bases between. Study-level results: CD4+ memory repertoires contained about 40% of the 164 reported CMV TCRbeta sequences. Suggested: most of the CMV-linked TCR signature lies in CD4+ memory cells.

The sequence was obtained from an adult in good health and CMV-seropositive. Sequenced input: memory CD4+ T cells from blood. The chain links TRBV28 to TRBJ1-4, with D perhaps matching TRBD1 (6 bases). The CDR3 DNA sequence: TGTGCCAGCAGTCCACACAGGGACGGAGAAGAAAAACTGTTTTTT. It translates to CASSPHRDGEEKLFF.